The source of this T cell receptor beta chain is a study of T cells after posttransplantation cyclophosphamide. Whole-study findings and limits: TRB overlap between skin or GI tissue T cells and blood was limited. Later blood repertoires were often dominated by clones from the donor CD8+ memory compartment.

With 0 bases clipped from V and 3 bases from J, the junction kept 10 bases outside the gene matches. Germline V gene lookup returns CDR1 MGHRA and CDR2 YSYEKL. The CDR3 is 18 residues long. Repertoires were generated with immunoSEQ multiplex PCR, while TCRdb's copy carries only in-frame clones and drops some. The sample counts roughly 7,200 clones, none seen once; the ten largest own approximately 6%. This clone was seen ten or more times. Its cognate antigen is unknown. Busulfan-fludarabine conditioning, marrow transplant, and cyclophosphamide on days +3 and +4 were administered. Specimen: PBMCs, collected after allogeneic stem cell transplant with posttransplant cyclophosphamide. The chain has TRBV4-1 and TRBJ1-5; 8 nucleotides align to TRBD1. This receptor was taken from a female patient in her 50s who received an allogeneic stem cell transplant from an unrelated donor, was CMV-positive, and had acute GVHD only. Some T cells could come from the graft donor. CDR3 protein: CASSQEKDRVSPNQPQHF. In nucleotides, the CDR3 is TGCGCCAGCAGCCAAGAGAAGGACAGGGTCAGCCCCAATCAGCCCCAGCATTTT.